These T cell receptor beta chains were read from a single sample in a study of cytomegalovirus exposure and HLA in healthy donors. Here immunoSEQ multiplex PCR was the method, and the copy in TCRdb shows in-frame clones only, minus some. The sample includes more than 45,000 clones, roughly four fifths of them seen just once. Sequencing was done on a sample of PBMCs. These receptor sequences come from a woman in her thirties or forties in good health and CMV-seropositive. Both conserved end residues are part of each CDR3. Each record gives: clone size, D gene, J gene, CDR3 length, V gene, CDR3 DNA, CDR3 protein. A D gene is named only where the DNA matches it firmly. Not all rows give a size; the values are once, few, many and, for expanded clones, a class.

size: NA
D: NA
J: TRBJ2-1
length: 15
V: TRBV5-1
DNA: TGCGCCAGCAGCTTGCCGGCGGGGCAGAACAATGAGCAGTTCTTC
CDR3: CASSLPAGQNNEQFF

size: few
D: NA
J: TRBJ2-7
length: 15
V: TRBV21-1
DNA: TGTGCCAGCAGCAAGAAACTCTGGAGCTCCTACGAGCAGTACTTC
CDR3: CASSKKLWSSYEQYF

size: NA
D: NA
J: TRBJ1-3
length: 13
V: TRBV19
DNA: TGTGCCAGTCTGGACAGAACTCCAAACACCATATATTTT
CDR3: CASLDRTPNTIYF

size: NA
D: NA
J: TRBJ1-1
length: 12
V: TRBV6-6
DNA: TGTGCCAGCAGTTACTCGGCCACTGAAGCTTTCTTT
CDR3: CASSYSATEAFF

size: NA
D: NA
J: TRBJ1-4
length: 15
V: TRBV15
DNA: TGTGCCACCAGCAGGAACCGACAATTTAATGAAAAACTGTTTTTT
CDR3: CATSRNRQFNEKLFF

size: NA
D: TRBD2
J: TRBJ2-1
length: 19
V: TRBV15
DNA: TGTGCCACCAGCGCACACCCGACTAGCGGGGGACTTGGGGACAATGAGCAGTTCTTC
CDR3: CATSAHPTSGGLGDNEQFF

size: NA
D: TRBD1
J: TRBJ1-4
length: 14
V: TRBV7-9
DNA: TGTGCCAGCAAGACCGGGACAGGAAATGAAAAACTGTTTTTT
CDR3: CASKTGTGNEKLFF

size: NA
D: NA
J: TRBJ1-3
length: 16
V: TRBV23-1
DNA: TGCGCCAGCAGTCACGCACGCGGCCACTCTGGAAACACCATATATTTT
CDR3: CASSHARGHSGNTIYF

size: NA
D: NA
J: TRBJ2-5
length: 13
V: TRBV5-4
DNA: TGTGCCAGCAGCTTGGACAGGGACGGGACCCAGTACTTC
CDR3: CASSLDRDGTQYF

size: NA
D: TRBD2
J: TRBJ2-1
length: 19
V: TRBV5-1
DNA: TGCGCCAGCAGCCCCCGTAGTGAGCGGGGGGATGGTTCCTACAATGAGCAGTTCTTC
CDR3: CASSPRSERGDGSYNEQFF

size: NA
D: NA
J: TRBJ2-1
length: 13
V: TRBV5-1
DNA: TGCGCCAGCAGCCCAGACTCGGACATCGAGCAGTTCTTC
CDR3: CASSPDSDIEQFF

size: NA
D: TRBD1
J: TRBJ1-5
length: 16
V: TRBV4-2
DNA: TGTGCCAGCAGCCAAGAGGACAGGGGAGGCAATCAGCCCCAGCATTTT
CDR3: CASSQEDRGGNQPQHF

size: NA
D: NA
J: TRBJ1-6
length: 15
V: TRBV7-2
DNA: TGTGCCAGCAGCCCGGTCGGCTCCTATAATTCACCCCTCCACTTT
CDR3: CASSPVGSYNSPLHF

size: NA
D: NA
J: TRBJ1-4
length: 14
V: TRBV7-9
DNA: TGTGCCAGCAGCTGGACATCAACTAATGAAAAACTGTTTTTT
CDR3: CASSWTSTNEKLFF

size: NA
D: NA
J: TRBJ1-4
length: 15
V: TRBV6-5
DNA: TGTGCCAGCAGTTACTCGGGGCAAAGTAATGAAAAACTGTTTTTT
CDR3: CASSYSGQSNEKLFF

size: NA
D: NA
J: TRBJ1-5
length: 15
V: TRBV25-1
DNA: TGTGCCAGCAAGCGGGGGGCTTATAGCAATCAGCCCCAGCATTTT
CDR3: CASKRGAYSNQPQHF

size: NA
D: TRBD1
J: TRBJ2-6
length: 16
V: TRBV2
DNA: TGTGCCAGCAGCGGGACAGGGTATCCTGGGGCCAACGTCCTGACTTTC
CDR3: CASSGTGYPGANVLTF

size: NA
D: TRBD1
J: TRBJ1-2
length: 14
V: TRBV10-3
DNA: TGTGCCATCACCCAGGGACAGGGAAAAAACGGCTACACCTTC
CDR3: CAITQGQGKNGYTF

size: NA
D: NA
J: TRBJ2-3
length: 15
V: TRBV9
DNA: TGTGCCAGCAGCGTAGGGACCACTAGTTCGATAACGCAGTATTTT
CDR3: CASSVGTTSSITQYF

size: few
D: TRBD1
J: TRBJ1-4
length: 13
V: TRBV7-2
DNA: TGTGCCAGCAGCAGGGACAGGGTCGAAAAACTGTTTTTT
CDR3: CASSRDRVEKLFF

size: NA
D: TRBD1
J: TRBJ2-5
length: 13
V: TRBV19
DNA: TGTGCCAGTAGGGACAGGGGCACAGAGACCCAGTACTTC
CDR3: CASRDRGTETQYF

size: NA
D: TRBD1
J: TRBJ2-3
length: 13
V: TRBV29-1
DNA: TGCAGCGCCGGGACAGGGGGGTCAGATACGCAGTATTTT
CDR3: CSAGTGGSDTQYF

size: NA
D: NA
J: TRBJ2-7
length: 13
V: TRBV30
DNA: TGTGCCTGGATGCCCCTGAGCTCCTACGAGCAGTACTTC
CDR3: CAWMPLSSYEQYF

size: few
D: NA
J: TRBJ1-2
length: 14
V: TRBV13
DNA: TGTGCCAGCAGCTTGGGGGGGCCCATCCGTGGCTACACCTTC
CDR3: CASSLGGPIRGYTF

size: NA
D: NA
J: TRBJ2-5
length: 14
V: TRBV7-2
DNA: TGTGCCAGCAGCCCGTCTGGAGGGAAGGAGACCCAGTACTTC
CDR3: CASSPSGGKETQYF

size: once
D: NA
J: TRBJ2-7
length: 14
V: TRBV5-1
DNA: TGCGCCAGCAGCCTGGACCAGGGGATCGACGAGCAGTACTTC
CDR3: CASSLDQGIDEQYF

size: NA
D: TRBD2
J: TRBJ2-3
length: 18
V: TRBV5-1
DNA: TGCGCCAGCAGCGCCGGACTAGCGGGGGGTGGGAGCACAGATACGCAGTATTTT
CDR3: CASSAGLAGGGSTDTQYF

size: NA
D: NA
J: TRBJ2-5
length: 13
V: TRBV4-3
DNA: TGCGCCAGCAGCCAAGGTGGACTTGGGGCCCAGTACTTC
CDR3: CASSQGGLGAQYF

size: NA
D: NA
J: TRBJ1-5
length: 13
V: TRBV19
DNA: TGTGCCACTAATGAGGGGGGCAATCAGCCCCAGCATTTT
CDR3: CATNEGGNQPQHF

size: NA
D: NA
J: TRBJ1-1
length: 12
V: TRBV9
DNA: TGTGCCAGCAGCGGGGGAGACACTGAAGCTTTCTTT
CDR3: CASSGGDTEAFF

size: NA
D: NA
J: TRBJ2-2
length: 15
V: TRBV5-4
DNA: TGTGCCAGCAGGCAAGGAGGGGCGGTCACCGGGGAGCTGTTTTTT
CDR3: CASRQGGAVTGELFF

size: NA
D: TRBD1
J: TRBJ1-5
length: 16
V: TRBV19
DNA: TGTGCCAGTAGTATCACGGGGACAGGGGGCTTTCAGCCCCAGCATTTT
CDR3: CASSITGTGGFQPQHF

size: NA
D: NA
J: TRBJ2-7
length: 15
V: TRBV6-4
DNA: TGTGCCAGCAGTGTGGCGGCAGGGGAGAAGTACGAGCAGTACTTC
CDR3: CASSVAAGEKYEQYF

size: few
D: NA
J: TRBJ2-3
length: 11
V: TRBV29-1
DNA: TGCAGCGTTGAATTGGGCGATACGCAGTATTTT
CDR3: CSVELGDTQYF

size: NA
D: NA
J: TRBJ1-5
length: 14
V: TRBV6-1
DNA: TGTGCCAGCAGTGCAGGGAGGTACAATCAGCCCCAGCATTTT
CDR3: CASSAGRYNQPQHF

size: NA
D: NA
J: TRBJ2-5
length: 14
V: TRBV11-2
DNA: TGTGCCAGCAGCTTTTCGACAGGACAAGAGACCCAGTACTTC
CDR3: CASSFSTGQETQYF

size: NA
D: NA
J: TRBJ2-2
length: 12
V: TRBV4-2
DNA: TGTGCCAGCAGCCGACGGGTCGGGGAGCTGTTTTTT
CDR3: CASSRRVGELFF

size: once
D: TRBD2
J: TRBJ2-3
length: 12
V: TRBV29-1
DNA: TGCAGCGTTAGCGGCGGGGGGGATACGCAGTATTTT
CDR3: CSVSGGGDTQYF

size: NA
D: NA
J: TRBJ2-1
length: 15
V: TRBV7-9
DNA: TGTGCCAGCAGCTTAGCTCCGAGCTCCTACAATGAGCAGTTCTTC
CDR3: CASSLAPSSYNEQFF

size: NA
D: NA
J: TRBJ1-2
length: 14
V: TRBV5-1
DNA: TGCGCCAGCAGCGGAGGTGGGGAGATCTATGGCTACACCTTC
CDR3: CASSGGGEIYGYTF

size: few
D: NA
J: TRBJ1-4
length: 15
V: TRBV15
DNA: TGTGCCACCAGCCCCCTTCTATCAACTAATGAAAAACTGTTTTTT
CDR3: CATSPLLSTNEKLFF

size: NA
D: NA
J: TRBJ1-1
length: 12
V: TRBV7-3
DNA: TGTGCCAGCAGCGCCTCCGGGAGTGAAGCTTTCTTT
CDR3: CASSASGSEAFF

size: NA
D: NA
J: TRBJ2-7
length: 17
V: TRBV6-1
DNA: TGTGCCAGCAGTGAAGCCCCCACAGGAAGGGGTCCCTACGAGCAGTACTTC
CDR3: CASSEAPTGRGPYEQYF

size: NA
D: TRBD2
J: TRBJ2-5
length: 15
V: TRBV9
DNA: TGTGCCAGCAGCGTAGAGGGCGGGGGGGCCGAGACCCAGTACTTC
CDR3: CASSVEGGGAETQYF

size: NA
D: TRBD2
J: TRBJ2-1
length: 15
V: TRBV7-9
DNA: TGTGCCAGCAGCTCTCCCGTAGCGGGGGGCGATGAGCAGTTCTTC
CDR3: CASSSPVAGGDEQFF

size: NA
D: TRBD1
J: TRBJ1-1
length: 14
V: TRBV2
DNA: TGTGCCAGCAAACGACAGGGGGCGGGTACTGAAGCTTTCTTT
CDR3: CASKRQGAGTEAFF

size: NA
D: NA
J: TRBJ1-5
length: 14
V: TRBV16
DNA: TGTGCCAGCAGCCAATCTGTGCGTAATCAGCCCCAGCATTTT
CDR3: CASSQSVRNQPQHF